This T cell receptor (beta chain) was sequenced during a study of long-term antiretroviral therapy in people with HIV. Points from the study as a whole: The blood, collected between 2004 and 2017, was possibly taken under older ART regimens.

The V segment lost 2 bases and the J segment 4 bases; nucleotides outside the gene matches: 6. The CDR3 loop spans 15 amino acids. Per the germline V gene, CDR1 is SGDLS and CDR2 is YYNGEE. About this clone itself: The target antigen is unknown.

Version v3.0 of the immunoSEQ assay ran at survey level. Sequenced by immunoSEQ multiplex PCR; TCRdb stores in-frame clones only, minus some. The sample has 25,000 to 35,000 clones, 95% seen once. All donors provided no fewer than one pre-ART and no fewer than two post-ART PBMC samples. Participants living with HIV all received treatment in the United States. V gene TRBV9 combines with J gene TRBJ2-7; 10 bases map to TRBD2. This TCR was sampled from a man under 40 with HIV. This sample comprised unsorted PBMCs, obtained 5.3 years after starting antiretroviral therapy. Here the CDR3 reads CASSVLAGASYEQYF. The CDR3 DNA sequence: TGTGCCAGCAGCGTCCTAGCGGGAGCCTCTTACGAGCAGTACTTC.